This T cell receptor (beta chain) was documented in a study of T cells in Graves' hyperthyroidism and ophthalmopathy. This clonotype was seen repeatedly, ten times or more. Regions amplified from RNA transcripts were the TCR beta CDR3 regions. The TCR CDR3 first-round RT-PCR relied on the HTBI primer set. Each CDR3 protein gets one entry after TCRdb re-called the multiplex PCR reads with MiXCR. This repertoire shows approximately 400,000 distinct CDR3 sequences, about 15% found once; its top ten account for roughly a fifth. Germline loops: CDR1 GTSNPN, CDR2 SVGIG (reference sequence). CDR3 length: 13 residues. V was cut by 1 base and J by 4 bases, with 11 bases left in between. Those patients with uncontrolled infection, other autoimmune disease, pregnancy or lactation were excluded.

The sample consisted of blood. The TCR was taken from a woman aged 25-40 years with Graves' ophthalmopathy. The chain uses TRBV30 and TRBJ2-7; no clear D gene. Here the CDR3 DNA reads TGTGCCTGGAGTGAGGGTTCGGGTTACGAGCAGTACTTC. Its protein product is CAWSEGSGYEQYF.